What follows are 24 T cell receptor beta chains derived from one specimen sequenced in a study of blood T cells in healthy people across ages. It was with a sample-barcoded 5' primer and a J-beta primer mix that a second PCR of roughly 7 to 12 cycles was run. In TCRdb, the 5' RACE reads were re-called with MiXCR into one record per CDR3 protein. The sample carries hundreds of thousands of distinct CDR3 sequences, roughly 20% recorded once. The sample was blood. These receptors all come from an older man in good health.

This clonotype was seen a few times. The V call is TRBV11-2, the J call TRBJ2-5; no clear D gene. Trimming took off 2 bases at V and 7 bases at J, with 14 bases between the two ends. CDR3 length equals 14 residues. Looked up from germline, CDR1 is SGHAT and CDR2 is FQNNGV. CDR3 region: CASSLSDGLGTQYF. CDR3 nucleotide sequence: TGTGCCAGCAGCTTATCGGACGGCCTGGGGACCCAGTACTTC. The full variable domain, in which reference TRBV11-2 and TRBJ2-5 provide the parts outside the CDR3, is EAGVAQSPRYKIIEKRQSVAFWCNPISGHATLYWYQQILGQGPKLLIQFQNNGVVDDSQLPKDRFSAERLKGVDSTLKIQPAKLEDSAVYLCASSLSDGLGTQYFGPGTRLLVL.

The rearrangement links TRBV4-1 to TRBJ2-1; perhaps TRBD2 as D (6 bases). Trimming removed 2 bases at V and 0 bases at J, with 14 bases between. There are 17 residues in the CDR3. Germline loops: CDR1 MGHRA, CDR2 YSYEKL. CDR3 sequence: CASSQPYSGSSYNEQFF. For the CDR3, the DNA is TGCGCCAGCAGCCAACCATATAGCGGAAGCTCCTACAATGAGCAGTTCTTC.

This clonotype has just a few counts. A much larger clone differs by one base, so this may be a read error. V is TRBV28 and J is TRBJ2-5; 7 bases are shared with TRBD2. The CDR3 covers 16 residues. In germline, CDR1 is MDHEN, CDR2 SYDVKM. CDR3 residues: CASSSLAGQTQEAQYF. CDR3 nucleotide sequence: TGTGCCAGCAGTTCGTTAGCGGGCCAAACACAAGAGGCCCAGTACTTC.

The chain has TRBV28 and TRBJ1-5, with 7 bases aligning to TRBD1. Germline CDR1 is MDHEN and CDR2 is SYDVKM. The J segment lost 6 bases and the V segment lost 3 bases, leaving 11 bases of the junction unmatched. The CDR3 runs 16 residues. The CDR3 DNA sequence: TGTGCCAGCAGTTTTTCAGGAGGGGGCGTGGGTCAGCCCCAGCATTTT. As protein: CASSFSGGGVGQPQHF.

This clonotype was seen more than once but under ten times. The chain employs TRBV4-1 and TRBJ2-3, with TRBD1 identical over 9 bases. CDR1 is MGHRA and CDR2 is YSYEKL in the germline V gene. The CDR3 consists of 15 residues. V shed 1 base, J shed 4 bases, and the junction held 3 bases outside the gene matches. CDR3 in DNA: TGCGCCAGCAGCCAAGGACAGGGGGTAGCAGATACGCAGTATTTT. Amino acids: CASSQGQGVADTQYF.

The chain combines TRBV10-2 with TRBJ2-1; 9 nucleotides line up with TRBD2. Germline values: CDR1 WSHSY, CDR2 SAAADI. Trimming removed 0 bases from V and 7 bases from J; junction bases left unmatched: 1. The CDR3 contains 14 residues. CDR3 residues: CASSESLAGNEQFF. CDR3 sequence (DNA): TGCGCCAGCAGTGAGTCCCTAGCGGGGAATGAGCAGTTCTTC.

The sample holds a few counts of this clonotype. The chain couples TRBV2 to TRBJ2-5; tentatively, D is TRBD1 (5 bases). The DNA end is a closer match to TRBJ2-7, so the J assignment may be wrong. Germline CDR1 SNHLY, CDR2 FYNNEI. This CDR3 spans 15 amino acids. The CDR3 is CASSEEQALSYEQYF. The CDR3 nucleotides read TGTGCCAGCAGTGAAGAACAGGCCCTCTCCTACGAGCAGTACTTC.

This clonotype was seen more than once but under ten times. A read error is likely, as this CDR3 ends without the conserved phenylalanine or tryptophan. The chain combines TRBV24-1 with TRBJ2-1, with TRBD2 identical over 14 bases. Trimming took 4 bases from V and 7 from J; bases not matched to a gene: 8. Germline V lookup: CDR1 KGHDR, CDR2 SFDVKD. The CDR3 is 17 residues long. CDR3 DNA sequence: TGTGCCACCAGTGAATTCGGGACTAGCGGGAGTAGGAATGAGCAGTTCCTC. Protein product: CATSEFGTSGSRNEQFL.

This clonotype was seen more than once but under ten times. A much larger clone sits a single nucleotide away, making a read error possible. The chain joins TRBV4-1 to TRBJ2-1, with 8 bases lining up with TRBD2. CDR1 is MGHRA and CDR2 is YSYEKL in the germline V gene. The V gene end was trimmed by 0 bases and the J gene end by 9 bases; junction bases not matched to a gene: 13. The CDR3 is made up of 17 amino acids. CDR3 sequence reads: CASSQETAGVSTSEQFF. The CDR3 DNA reads TGCGCCAGCAGCCAAGAGACAGCGGGGGTGAGTACCAGTGAGCAGTTCTTC.

This clonotype has only a few counts. This chain joins TRBV6-5 and TRBJ2-7; D possibly uses TRBD1 or TRBD2 (6 bases each). Germline V gives CDR1 MNHEY, CDR2 SVGAGI. The CDR3 covers 15 residues. V was trimmed by 4 bases and J by 3 bases, leaving 16 bases between them. CDR3 in DNA: TGTGCCAGCAGTTTGACCCACAGGGAGGACTACGAGCAGTACTTC. This translates into CASSLTHREDYEQYF.

The CDR3 sequence: CASRLTSGGLETQYF. DNA for the CDR3: TGCGCCAGCAGGTTGACCTCAGGGGGATTAGAGACCCAGTACTTC. The rearrangement uses TRBV5-1 and TRBJ2-5; 7 bases line up with TRBD1. Looked up from germline, CDR1 is SGHRS and CDR2 is YFSETQ. This CDR3 contains 15 residues. With V trimmed by 5 bases and J by 4 bases, 11 bases remained unmatched. The full variable domain, completed using reference TRBV5-1 and TRBJ2-5, is KAGVTQTPRYLIKTRGQQVTLSCSPISGHRSVSWYQQTPGQGLQFLFEYFSETQRNKGNFPGRFSGRQFSNSRSEMNVSTLELGDSALYLCASRLTSGGLETQYFGPGTRLLVL.

This chain uses TRBV7-9 with TRBJ1-2, with D unclear. CDR1 is SEHNR, CDR2 FQNEAQ, per germline (reference sequence). The CDR3 extends over 13 amino acids. V lost 2 bases, J lost 7 bases, and 11 bases lay in between. CDR3 coding DNA: TGTGCCAGCAGCTTAAGTAGGGTTCGTGGCTACACCTTC. Amino acid sequence: CASSLSRVRGYTF. Filled out from reference TRBV7-9 and TRBJ1-2, the complete variable domain reads DTGVSQNPRHKITKRGQNVTFRCDPISEHNRLYWYRQTLGQGPEFLTYFQNEAQLEKSRLLSDRFSAERPKGSFSTLEIQRTEQGDSAMYLCASSLSRVRGYTFGSGTRLTVV.

V gene TRBV2 combines with J gene TRBJ2-3; possibly TRBD1 for D (6 bases). This CDR3 has 14 amino acids. V lost 1 base to trimming and J lost 1 base, with 6 bases between them. Germline V gene sequence: CDR1 SNHLY, CDR2 FYNNEI. This CDR3 is CASSEDRGTDTQYF. As DNA, the CDR3 is TGTGCCAGCAGTGAAGACAGGGGCACAGATACGCAGTATTTT.

The chain has TRBV6-6 and TRBJ2-5; D is unresolved. This CDR3 is 15 amino acids long. CDR1 MNHNY and CDR2 SVGAGI come from the germline V gene (reference sequence). V shed 0 bases and J shed 2 bases, with 10 bases lying between them. The CDR3 spells CASSYSRQTQETQYF. Written as DNA, the CDR3 is TGTGCCAGCAGTTACTCGAGGCAGACGCAAGAGACCCAGTACTTC.

This clonotype has just a few counts. The chain is built from TRBV19 and TRBJ2-5; a weak D match, TRBD2 (6 bases). The J call may be mistaken, given a closer DNA end match to TRBJ2-1. The CDR3 extends over 16 amino acids. Germline loops: CDR1 LNHDA, CDR2 SQIVND (reference sequence). The CDR3 is CASQDFYRRTNNEQFF. In nucleotides, the CDR3 is TGTGCCAGTCAAGACTTTTATCGTAGGACTAACAATGAGCAGTTCTTC.

This clonotype came up many times. This sequence joins TRBV29-1 and TRBJ2-7; TRBD2 matches at 7 bases. The CDR3 sequence is 11 residues long. The germline V gene has CDR1 SQVTM and CDR2 ANQGSEA. After removal of 4 bases from V and 6 bases from J, the junction contained 3 bases not matched to a gene. The CDR3 bases are TGCAGCGTTGTGTCGGGGGGCGAGCAGTACTTC. This encodes CSVVSGGEQYF.

DNA for the CDR3: TGTGCCAGCAGTCTTCGACTAGCGGGAGAATACGAGCAGTACTTC. Its protein product is CASSLRLAGEYEQYF. The chain has TRBV11-1 and TRBJ2-5, with 12 bases aligning to TRBD2. The end of the DNA is better explained by TRBJ2-7, so the J call may be wrong. This CDR3 has 15 residues. Germline-derived CDR1 and CDR2 are SGHAT and FQDESV (reference sequence).

As concerns this clonotype: A junction boundary mismatches the germline segment, possibly from a read error. J is TRBJ2-5 and V is TRBV20-1; D is undetermined. The CDR3 runs to 15 residues. CDR1 and CDR2 (germline): DFQATT, SNEGSKA (reference sequence). Written as DNA, the CDR3 is TGCAGTGCTAGACCCCTCCCACAAAACCAAGAGACCCAGCACTTC. Translating gives CSARPLPQNQETQHF.

The chain recombines TRBV29-1 with TRBJ1-2; no reliable D call. Germline V lookup: CDR1 SQVTM, CDR2 ANQGSEA. The CDR3 is 12 amino acids. V was trimmed by 2 bases and J by 8 bases, leaving 12 bases between them. The CDR3 here is CSVEWQLQGYTF. CDR3 DNA sequence: TGCAGCGTTGAATGGCAGCTTCAAGGCTACACCTTC.

This clonotype was counted a few times. This chain links TRBV29-1 with TRBJ2-6; 9 bases align to TRBD1. Trimming took 6 bases from V and 4 from J; bases not matched to a gene: 13. CDR1 SQVTM and CDR2 ANQGSEA come from the germline V gene. The CDR3 has 17 residues. The CDR3 reads CSVALTGGVSGANVLTF. DNA of the CDR3: TGCAGCGTGGCCCTAACAGGGGGCGTATCCGGGGCCAACGTCCTGACTTTC.

This clonotype has only a few counts. J is TRBJ1-5 and V is TRBV5-1, with TRBD1 identical over 7 bases. The CDR3 spans 15 residues. The ends lost 7 bases at V and 6 bases at J; junction bases unmatched: 13. Germline V gene lookup returns CDR1 SGHRS and CDR2 YFSETQ. Here the CDR3 reads CASAAGAGGTQPQHF. Here the CDR3 DNA reads TGCGCCAGCGCGGCTGGGGCAGGGGGTACTCAGCCCCAGCATTTT. Supplemented by reference TRBV5-1 and TRBJ1-5, the full variable domain reads KAGVTQTPRYLIKTRGQQVTLSCSPISGHRSVSWYQQTPGQGLQFLFEYFSETQRNKGNFPGRFSGRQFSNSRSEMNVSTLELGDSALYLCASAAGAGGTQPQHFGDGTRLSIL.

The chain recombines TRBV20-1 with TRBJ1-2; a weak D match, TRBD1 (5 bases). Trimming removed 6 bases at V and 1 base at J, with 15 bases between. Germline lookup yields CDR1 DFQATT and CDR2 SNEGSKA (reference sequence). This CDR3 is 14 amino acids long. CDR3 DNA: TGCAGTGCGCCGCCTGGGGGGATTAACTATGGCTACACCTTC. Its translation is CSAPPGGINYGYTF.

The V call is TRBV7-6, the J call TRBJ2-1; 7 bases are a match to TRBD2. The germline V gene has CDR1 SGHVS and CDR2 FNYEAQ. This CDR3 spans 16 amino acids. The junction had 6 bases not matched to a gene; V was cut back by 2 bases and J by 2 bases. The CDR3 spells CASSLLVAGAYNEQFF. CDR3 bases: TGTGCCAGCAGCTTATTGGTGGCGGGAGCCTACAATGAGCAGTTCTTC.

With regard to this clonotype: Germline is not matched at one junction end, which may reflect a read error. Here the CDR3 reads CASSQGYGQYF. Written as DNA, the CDR3 is TGTGCCAGCAGTCAGGGTTACGGGCAGTACTTC. V usage is TRBV25-1 and J usage is TRBJ2-7, with a weak D call TRBD1 (5 bases). The CDR3 length is 11 residues. Germline-derived CDR1 and CDR2 are MGHDK and SYGVNS.